The 18 T cell receptor beta chains below were found in one sample sequenced in a study of T-cell reconstitution after alpha-beta-depleted transplantation in children. Preparation of the TCRbeta library was carried out with unique molecular identifiers. In TCRdb, the PCR reads were re-called with MiXCR into one record per CDR3 protein. The table has around 600,000 distinct CDR3 sequences, roughly 17% seen once. The sample consisted of PBMCs from the stem cell graft donor, taken from the stem cell graft. These receptor sequences come from a human donor who donated a stem cell graft to a child with acute myeloid leukemia.

This clonotype has ten or more counts. The chain has TRBV12-3 or TRBV12-4 and TRBJ2-7; perhaps TRBD1 as D (5 bases). The V and J ends lost 5 bases and 3 bases respectively, with 17 bases between them. The CDR3 is 15 amino acids. The DNA for the CDR3 is TGTGCCAGCAGTCCGAGTGGGGCCTCGTTCTACGAGCAGTACTTC. Translated, it gives CASSPSGASFYEQYF.

This clonotype has a count of ten or more. This rearrangement joins TRBV20-1 to TRBJ2-7; perhaps TRBD2 as D (5 bases). The V and J ends lost 1 base and 3 bases respectively, with 13 bases between them. Germline-derived CDR1 and CDR2 are DFQATT and SNEGSKA (reference sequence). CDR3 length: 14 amino acids. This chain's CDR3 is CSARAGSVSYEQYF. The CDR3 DNA sequence: TGCAGTGCTAGAGCGGGTAGCGTGAGCTACGAGCAGTACTTC.

This clonotype was counted at least ten times. The chain carries TRBV5-6 and TRBJ2-3; 7 bases are a match to TRBD1. This CDR3 comprises 14 residues. J gave up 8 bases and V 5 bases, and 11 bases lay outside the gene matches. The germline V gene encodes CDR1 SGHDT and CDR2 YYEEEE. The CDR3 region has the DNA TGTGCCAGCAGAAGGACAGGTTCAACCAGTACGCAGTATTTT. Translation: CASRRTGSTSTQYF.

Of note for this clonotype: It may be a read error: a sequence one base away is much more abundant. This rearrangement joins TRBV20-1 to TRBJ2-7; no reliable D call. This CDR3 has 14 amino acids. Germline values: CDR1 DFQATT, CDR2 SNEGSKA (reference sequence). Trimming pared 5 bases from V and 4 bases from J, leaving 18 bases between. CDR3 sequence (DNA): TGCAGTGCTTCGAGACCGACGAACGGGTACGAGCAGTACTTC. This encodes CSASRPTNGYEQYF.

Details on this clonotype: This could be a read error, since a much larger clone is one nucleotide away. The chain carries TRBV3-1 and TRBJ2-1, with TRBD2 matching over 8 bases. CDR1 is LGHDT and CDR2 is YNNKEL in the germline V gene (reference sequence). This CDR3 is built from 15 residues. V shed 4 bases and J 2 bases; nucleotides not matched to a gene: 4. In DNA form, the CDR3 reads TGTGCCAGCAGCCCGGGACTAGGGGCCTACAATGAGCAGTTCTTC. It encodes CASSPGLGAYNEQFF.

The rearrangement joins TRBV5-1 to TRBJ1-1; no firm D call. V lost 2 bases and J 8 bases, leaving 10 bases between the germline ends. There are 12 residues in the CDR3. CDR1 is SGHRS and CDR2 is YFSETQ in the germline V gene. CDR3 protein: CASSFGGREAFF. The CDR3 DNA reads as TGCGCCAGCAGCTTTGGAGGGAGAGAAGCTTTCTTT.

In its sample, this clonotype was seen many times. The chain is built from TRBV29-1 and TRBJ2-1; 14 bases map to TRBD2. CDR3 length equals 14 residues. Germline-derived CDR1 and CDR2 are SQVTM and ANQGSEA. With 4 bases clipped from V and 4 bases from J, the junction kept 0 bases outside the gene matches. CDR3 loop: CSVGTSGGYNEQFF. The CDR3 DNA is TGCAGCGTTGGGACTAGCGGGGGGTACAATGAGCAGTTCTTC.

The chain links TRBV5-1 to TRBJ2-7; D is possibly TRBD1 (6 bases). The germline gives CDR1 SGHRS, CDR2 YFSETQ. Between the trimmed V and J ends, which lost 0 bases and 4 bases, there was a span of 11 bases. The CDR3 totals 14 residues. CDR3: CASSLDPGAYEQYF. In DNA form, the CDR3 reads TGCGCCAGCAGCTTGGACCCAGGGGCGTACGAGCAGTACTTC.

The gene calls are TRBV3-1 and TRBJ1-2; tentatively, D is TRBD1 (6 bases). Germline CDR1 reads LGHDT; CDR2 reads YNNKEL (reference sequence). CDR3 size: 15 residues. V was pared by 5 bases and J by 3 bases, with 16 bases between. The CDR3 region has the DNA TGTGCCAGCAGCGTTACCGCGGACAGTTACTATGGCTACACCTTC. This codes for CASSVTADSYYGYTF.

The J gene is TRBJ2-1, the V gene TRBV30; the match to TRBD1 covers 7 bases. Germline values: CDR1 GTSNPN, CDR2 SVGIG (reference sequence). The CDR3 sequence is 13 residues long. After removal of 4 bases from V and 7 bases from J, the junction contained 7 bases not matched to a gene. CDR3 sequence reads: CAWTGQMKNEQFF. The CDR3 DNA sequence: TGTGCCTGGACGGGACAGATGAAGAATGAGCAGTTCTTC.

There are many counts of this clonotype. The genes are TRBV29-1 and TRBJ2-5; maybe TRBD1 (5 bases). CDR3 length: 15 amino acids. V gave up 6 bases and J gave up 0 bases, with 17 bases separating them. Per the germline V gene, CDR1 is SQVTM and CDR2 is ANQGSEA. The CDR3 nucleotides are TGCAGCGTCTCTATAGGACACCAGTACCAAGAGACCCAGTACTTC. Protein sequence: CSVSIGHQYQETQYF.

This clonotype was counted at least ten times. CDR3 sequence reads: CSATGTVNEKLFF. CDR3 nucleotides: TGCAGTGCTACGGGGACAGTTAATGAAAAACTGTTTTTT. The chain carries TRBV20-1 and TRBJ1-4; the match to TRBD1 covers 7 bases. In germline, CDR1 is DFQATT, CDR2 SNEGSKA (reference sequence). The V gene end was trimmed by 4 bases and the J gene end by 4 bases; junction bases not matched to a gene: 3. This CDR3 spans 13 amino acids.

This clonotype was counted at least ten times. The chain has TRBV20-1 and TRBJ1-6; TRBD1 aligns across 8 bases. The CDR3 loop spans 14 amino acids. CDR1 DFQATT and CDR2 SNEGSKA come from the germline V gene (reference sequence). The trim removed 1 base at V and 9 bases at J, leaving 5 bases unmatched. CDR3 loop: CSARAGGTGSPLHF. Written as DNA, the CDR3 is TGCAGTGCTAGAGCAGGGGGCACGGGTTCACCCCTCCACTTT.

A few counts support this clonotype. CDR3 region: CASRRDRGSYNEQFF. For the CDR3, the DNA is TGTGCCAGCAGGAGGGACAGAGGCTCCTACAATGAGCAGTTCTTC. The chain uses TRBV5-5 and TRBJ2-1; 7 bases are a match to TRBD1. Per the germline V gene, CDR1 is SGHKS and CDR2 is YYEKEE (reference sequence). The V and J ends lost 5 bases and 0 bases, in that order; junction bases with no gene match: 5. There are 15 residues in the CDR3.

This chain joins TRBV4-3 and TRBJ2-7; D could derive from TRBD1 or TRBD2 (5 bases each). The V gene's germline CDR1 is LGHNA and CDR2 YSLEER. The CDR3 loop spans 14 amino acids. V lost 3 bases and J 6 bases, leaving 15 bases between the germline ends. The CDR3 reads CASSQKPWGSEQYF. The CDR3 bases are TGCGCCAGCAGCCAGAAACCCTGGGGGTCCGAGCAGTACTTC.

This clonotype was seen more than once but under ten times. The V call is TRBV5-1, the J call TRBJ2-1, with 10 bases aligning to TRBD2. The V and J ends lost 7 bases and 0 bases, in that order; junction bases with no gene match: 4. The CDR3 extends over 15 amino acids. The germline V gene encodes CDR1 SGHRS and CDR2 YFSETQ. CDR3 coding DNA: TGCGCCAGCGCTCTAGCGGGGGACTCCTACAATGAGCAGTTCTTC. Protein: CASALAGDSYNEQFF.

The sample holds many counts of this clonotype. The CDR3 DNA is TGCAGCGTTACACCTAGGAACCAGTGGAACACTGAAGCTTTCTTT. Translated: CSVTPRNQWNTEAFF. The gene calls are TRBV29-1 and TRBJ1-1; D uncertain. V lost 5 bases, J lost 1 base, and 17 bases lay in between. This CDR3 region has 15 residues. Germline CDR1 SQVTM, CDR2 ANQGSEA. The variable domain in full, completed from reference TRBV29-1 and TRBJ1-1, reads SAVISQKPSRDICQRGTSLTIQCQVDSQVTMMFWYRQQPGQSLTLIATANQGSEATYESGFVIDKFPISRPNLTFSTLTVSNMSPEDSSIYLCSVTPRNQWNTEAFFGQGTRLTVV.

This clonotype was counted once. The chain has TRBV9 and TRBJ1-1, with 11 bases lining up with TRBD1. V lost 4 bases, J lost 4 bases, and 12 bases stayed unmatched. Germline lookup yields CDR1 SGDLS and CDR2 YYNGEE. The CDR3 contains 17 residues. The CDR3 nucleotides are TGTGCCAGCAGCACTAGAGGGGACAGGGGGGTTAGCACTGAAGCTTTCTTT. Translated: CASSTRGDRGVSTEAFF. The full variable domain, its missing parts supplied by reference TRBV9 and TRBJ1-1, is DSGVTQTPKHLITATGQRVTLRCSPRSGDLSVYWYQQSLDQGLQFLIQYYNGEERAKGNILERFSAQQFPDLHSELNLSSLELGDSALYFCASSTRGDRGVSTEAFFGQGTRLTVV.